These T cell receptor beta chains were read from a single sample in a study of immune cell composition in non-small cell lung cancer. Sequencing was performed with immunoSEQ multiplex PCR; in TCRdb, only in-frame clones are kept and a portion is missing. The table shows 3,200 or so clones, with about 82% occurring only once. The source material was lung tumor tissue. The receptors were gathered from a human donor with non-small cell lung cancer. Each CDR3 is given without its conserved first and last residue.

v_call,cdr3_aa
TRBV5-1,ASSLRGGNTEAF
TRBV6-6,ASRSGTYNYGYT
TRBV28,ASSLHAWGGISYEQY
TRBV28,ASSSSGTGRRGNTIY
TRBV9,ASSRLAGSQETQY
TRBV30,AWRDRGRDEQY
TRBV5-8,ASSLRPQGPYWGEQY
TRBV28,ASSPPTGWKTQY
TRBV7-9,ASSFGGQGFGEQY
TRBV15,ATSRLSGGETQY
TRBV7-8,ASSPGLADDEQY
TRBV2,ASSESGLTETQY
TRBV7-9,ASQWGRLAEGETQY
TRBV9,ASSDRTSGTGNEQF
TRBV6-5,ASRQGHPDQPQH
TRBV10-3,AIRTDRGHETQY
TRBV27,ASSLSWDFFNEQF
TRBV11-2,ASSKQLIYEQY
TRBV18,ASSPGSGRTDTQY
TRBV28,ASTSAPGVLAGGSYEQY